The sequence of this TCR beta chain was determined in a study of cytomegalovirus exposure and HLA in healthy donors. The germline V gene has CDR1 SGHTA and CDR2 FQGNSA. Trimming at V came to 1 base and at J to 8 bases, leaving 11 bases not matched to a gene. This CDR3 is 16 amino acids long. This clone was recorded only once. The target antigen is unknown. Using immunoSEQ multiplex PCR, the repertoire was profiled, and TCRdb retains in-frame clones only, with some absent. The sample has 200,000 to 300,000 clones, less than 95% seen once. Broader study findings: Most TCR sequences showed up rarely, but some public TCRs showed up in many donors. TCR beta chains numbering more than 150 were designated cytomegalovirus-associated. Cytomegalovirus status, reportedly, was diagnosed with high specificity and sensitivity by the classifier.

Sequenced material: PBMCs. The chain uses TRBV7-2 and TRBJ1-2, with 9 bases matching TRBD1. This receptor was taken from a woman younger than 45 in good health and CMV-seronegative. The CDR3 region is CASSLGGTGISEGYTF. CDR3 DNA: TGTGCCAGCAGCTTAGGGGGGACAGGGATTTCTGAAGGCTACACCTTC.